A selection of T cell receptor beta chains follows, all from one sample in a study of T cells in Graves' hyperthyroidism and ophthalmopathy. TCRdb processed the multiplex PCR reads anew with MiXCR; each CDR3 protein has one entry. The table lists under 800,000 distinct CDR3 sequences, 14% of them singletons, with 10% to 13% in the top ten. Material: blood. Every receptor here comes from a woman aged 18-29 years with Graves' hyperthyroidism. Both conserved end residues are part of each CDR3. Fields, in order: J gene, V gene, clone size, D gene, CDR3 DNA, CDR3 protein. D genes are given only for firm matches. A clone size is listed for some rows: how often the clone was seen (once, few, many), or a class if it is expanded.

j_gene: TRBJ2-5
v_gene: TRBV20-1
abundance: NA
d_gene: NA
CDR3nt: TGCGGTGCGGTAAGCGGGCAAGAGACCCAGTACTTC
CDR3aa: CGAVSGQETQYF

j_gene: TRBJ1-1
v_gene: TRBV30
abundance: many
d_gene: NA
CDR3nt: TGTGCCTGGAGTGTGACCACTGAAGCTTTCTTT
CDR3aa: CAWSVTTEAFF

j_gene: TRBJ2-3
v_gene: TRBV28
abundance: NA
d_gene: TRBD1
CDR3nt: TGTGCCAGCACCATGACAGGGGATGCGACAGATACGCAGTATTTT
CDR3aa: CASTMTGDATDTQYF

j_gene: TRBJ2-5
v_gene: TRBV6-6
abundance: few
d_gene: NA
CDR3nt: TGTGCCAGCAGTTACTCGATTGGCCAGACAGAGACCCAGTACTTC
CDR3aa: CASSYSIGQTETQYF

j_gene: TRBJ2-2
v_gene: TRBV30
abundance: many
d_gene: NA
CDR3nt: TGTGCCTGGAAAGCCGGGGCGGACACCGGGGAGCTGTTTTTT
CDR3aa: CAWKAGADTGELFF

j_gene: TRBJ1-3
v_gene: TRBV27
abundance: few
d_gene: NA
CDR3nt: TGTGCCAGCAGTTTAAAGAGGGGCGGAGGAAACACCATATATTTT
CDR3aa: CASSLKRGGGNTIYF

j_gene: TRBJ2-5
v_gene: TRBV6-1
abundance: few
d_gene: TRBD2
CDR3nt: TGTGCCAGCAGTGAGAGTCTGGGACTAGGTCAAGAGACCCAGTACTTC
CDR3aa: CASSESLGLGQETQYF

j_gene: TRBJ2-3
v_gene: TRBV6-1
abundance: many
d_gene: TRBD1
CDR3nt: TGTGCCAGCAGTTATCGGACAGGGAGCACAGATACGCAGTATTTT
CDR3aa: CASSYRTGSTDTQYF

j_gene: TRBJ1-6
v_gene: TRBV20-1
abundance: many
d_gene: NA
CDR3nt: TGCAGTGCTAGAGGGGGCACGGAGAATTCACCCCTCCACTTT
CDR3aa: CSARGGTENSPLHF

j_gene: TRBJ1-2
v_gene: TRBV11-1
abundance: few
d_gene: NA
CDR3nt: TGTGCCAGCAGTCTAAATCGGGACTATGGCTACACCTTC
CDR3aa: CASSLNRDYGYTF

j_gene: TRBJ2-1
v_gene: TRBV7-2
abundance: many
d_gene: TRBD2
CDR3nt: TGTGCCAGCAGCGAGGAGACCGGGACTAGCGGTCTAAATGAGCAGTTCTTC
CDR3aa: CASSEETGTSGLNEQFF

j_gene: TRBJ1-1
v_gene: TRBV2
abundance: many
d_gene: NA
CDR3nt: TGTGCCAGCAGACCGCTAACAGGGCTAGGTGAAGCTTTCTTT
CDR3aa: CASRPLTGLGEAFF

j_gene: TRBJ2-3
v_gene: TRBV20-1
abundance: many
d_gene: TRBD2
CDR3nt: TGCAGTGCTACGGGGGCTAGCGGGAGAACGGGCACAGATACGCAGTATTTT
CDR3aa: CSATGASGRTGTDTQYF

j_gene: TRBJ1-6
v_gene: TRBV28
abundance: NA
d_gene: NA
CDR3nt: TGTGCCAGCAGTTTATCCGGCCCACAGAGCTCCTATAATTCACCCCTCCACTTT
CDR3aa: CASSLSGPQSSYNSPLHF

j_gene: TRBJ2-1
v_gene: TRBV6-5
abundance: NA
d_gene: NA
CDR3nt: TGTGCCAGCAGTTACTCGATTTTTCGGACTGGGGATGAGCAGTTCTTC
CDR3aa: CASSYSIFRTGDEQFF

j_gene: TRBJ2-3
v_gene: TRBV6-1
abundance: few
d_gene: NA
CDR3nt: TGTGCCAGCAAAGGATGGGGTTCGGAAGATACGCAGTATTTT
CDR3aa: CASKGWGSEDTQYF

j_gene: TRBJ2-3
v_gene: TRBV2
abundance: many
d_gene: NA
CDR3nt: TGTGCCAGCAGGCGGACAGTAAAAAGCACAGATACGCAGTATTTT
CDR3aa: CASRRTVKSTDTQYF

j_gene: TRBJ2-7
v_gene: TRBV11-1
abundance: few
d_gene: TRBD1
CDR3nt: TGTGCCAGCAGCTTGGGCAGGGGGTGGTCCTACGAGCAGTACTTC
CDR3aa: CASSLGRGWSYEQYF

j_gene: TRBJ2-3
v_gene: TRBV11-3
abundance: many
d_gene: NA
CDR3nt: TGTGCCAGCAGCTTAGATGATAGTAGCGGCACAGATACGCAGTATTTT
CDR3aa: CASSLDDSSGTDTQYF

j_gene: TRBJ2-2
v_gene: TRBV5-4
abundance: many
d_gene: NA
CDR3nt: TGTGCCAGCAGCTTGGCCAAGGGTCTAGGCACCCGGCCGAACACCGGGGAGCTGTTTTTT
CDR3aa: CASSLAKGLGTRPNTGELFF

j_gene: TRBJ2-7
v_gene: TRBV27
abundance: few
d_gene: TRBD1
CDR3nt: TGTGCCAGCAGACGGCAGGGGGCCTACGAGCAGCACTTC
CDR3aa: CASRRQGAYEQHF

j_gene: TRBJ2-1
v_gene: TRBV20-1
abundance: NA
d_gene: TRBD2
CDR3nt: TGCAGTGCTAGCGGGACAATCCCGGGACTAGTCATCAATGAGCAGTTCTTC
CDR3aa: CSASGTIPGLVINEQFF

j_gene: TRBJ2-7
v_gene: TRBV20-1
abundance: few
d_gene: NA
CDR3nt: TGCAGTGCTAGAGCCTTCGGGGCCGAGCAGTACTTC
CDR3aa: CSARAFGAEQYF

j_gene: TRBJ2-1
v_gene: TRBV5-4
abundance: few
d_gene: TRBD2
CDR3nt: TGTGCCAGCAGCCCGCGACTAGCGGGAGTCGGTGAGCAGTTCTTC
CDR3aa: CASSPRLAGVGEQFF

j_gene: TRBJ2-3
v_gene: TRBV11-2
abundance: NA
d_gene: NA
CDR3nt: TGTGCCAGCAGCCCGCCGTCTCCGGGAGCGGTAGATACGCAGTATTTT
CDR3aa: CASSPPSPGAVDTQYF

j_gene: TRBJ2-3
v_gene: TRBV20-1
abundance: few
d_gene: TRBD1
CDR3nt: TGCAGTGCTAGAGTGGACAGGGGCGGGACAGATACGCAGTATTTT
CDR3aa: CSARVDRGGTDTQYF

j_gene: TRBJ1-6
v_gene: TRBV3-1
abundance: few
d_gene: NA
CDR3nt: TGTGCCAGCAGCCGTGGGACCGGGGGATCTTCACCCCTCCACTTT
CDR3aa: CASSRGTGGSSPLHF

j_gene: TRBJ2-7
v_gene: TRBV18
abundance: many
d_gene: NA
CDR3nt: TGTGCCAGCTCACTTAGCTGGGGCGAGCAGTACTTC
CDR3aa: CASSLSWGEQYF

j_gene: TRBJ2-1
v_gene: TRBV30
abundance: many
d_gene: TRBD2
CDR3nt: TGTGCCTGGAGTGTACTAAGGACTAGCAATGAGCAGTTCTTC
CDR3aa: CAWSVLRTSNEQFF